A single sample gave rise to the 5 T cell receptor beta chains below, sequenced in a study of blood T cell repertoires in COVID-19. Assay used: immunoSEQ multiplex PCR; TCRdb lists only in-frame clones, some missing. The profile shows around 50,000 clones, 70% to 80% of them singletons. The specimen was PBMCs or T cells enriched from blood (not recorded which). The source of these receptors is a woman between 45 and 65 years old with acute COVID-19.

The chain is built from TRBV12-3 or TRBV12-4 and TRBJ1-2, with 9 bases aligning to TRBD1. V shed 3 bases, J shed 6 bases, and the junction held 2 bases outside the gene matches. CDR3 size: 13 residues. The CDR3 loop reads CASSFNRGHGYTF. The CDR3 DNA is TGTGCCAGCAGTTTTAACAGGGGGCATGGCTACACCTTC.

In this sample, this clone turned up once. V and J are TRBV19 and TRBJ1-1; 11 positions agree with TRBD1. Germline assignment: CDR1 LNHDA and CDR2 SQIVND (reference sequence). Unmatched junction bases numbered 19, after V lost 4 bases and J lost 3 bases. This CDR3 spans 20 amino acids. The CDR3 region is CASSTRTGGNMKERYTEAFF. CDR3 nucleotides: TGTGCCAGTAGTACAAGGACAGGGGGCAACATGAAGGAAAGGTACACTGAAGCTTTCTTT.

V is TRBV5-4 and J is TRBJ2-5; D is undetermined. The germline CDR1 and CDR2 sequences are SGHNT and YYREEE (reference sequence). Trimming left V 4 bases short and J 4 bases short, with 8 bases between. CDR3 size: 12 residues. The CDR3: CASSLRPETQYF. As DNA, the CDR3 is TGTGCCAGCAGCCTGCGGCCAGAGACCCAGTACTTC. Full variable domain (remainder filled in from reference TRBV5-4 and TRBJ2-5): ETGVTQSPTHLIKTRGQQVTLRCSSQSGHNTVSWYQQALGQGPQFIFQYYREEENGRGNFPPRFSGLQFPNYSSELNVNALELDDSALYLCASSLRPETQYFGPGTRLLVL.

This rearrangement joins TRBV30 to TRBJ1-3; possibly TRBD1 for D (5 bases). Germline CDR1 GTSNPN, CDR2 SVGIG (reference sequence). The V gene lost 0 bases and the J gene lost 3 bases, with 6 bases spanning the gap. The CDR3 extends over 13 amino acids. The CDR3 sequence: CAWSVGGGNTIYF. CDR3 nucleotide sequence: TGTGCCTGGAGTGTGGGGGGTGGAAACACCATATATTTT.

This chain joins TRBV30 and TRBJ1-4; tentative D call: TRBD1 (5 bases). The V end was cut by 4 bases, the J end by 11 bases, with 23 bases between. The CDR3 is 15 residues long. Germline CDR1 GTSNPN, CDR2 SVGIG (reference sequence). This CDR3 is CAWTTQGIGIGKLFF. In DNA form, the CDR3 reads TGTGCCTGGACCACGCAGGGCATTGGGATTGGGAAACTGTTTTTT.